This TCR beta chain was sequenced in a study of CDR3 diversity in severe acne. Trimming took 10 bases from V and 5 from J; bases not matched to a gene: 5. The CDR3 is made up of 12 amino acids. CDR1 and CDR2 (germline): MGHDK, SYGVNS. TCRdb called the PCR reads again in MiXCR, with one record for every CDR3 protein. The top ten hold around an eighth of the sample, which has roughly 100,000 distinct CDR3 sequences, 51% seen once. What was sequenced was blood. This chain joins TRBV25-1 and TRBJ2-1; 7 positions match TRBD2. This receptor was identified in a male donor with acne. DNA for the CDR3: TGTGCCATCCCGGGACTAAACAATGAGCAGTTCTTC. The encoded protein is CAIPGLNNEQFF. The complete variable domain, with remaining parts taken from reference TRBV25-1 and TRBJ2-1, reads EADIYQTPRYLVIGTGKKITLECSQTMGHDKMYWYQQDPGMELHLIHYSYGVNSTEKGDLSSESTVSRIRTEHFPLTLESARPSHTSQYLCAIPGLNNEQFFGPGTRLTVL.